The 24 T cell receptor beta chains below come from one sample, sequenced in a study of blood T cells in healthy people across ages (dated by TCRdb to about 2015). Library construction relied on 5' RACE. Sequencing instrument: Illumina HiSeq 2500. A second roughly 7 to 11 cycle PCR used a sample-barcoded 5' primer and a J-beta primer mix. TCRdb reprocessed the public reads (quality trimming at Q25 with fastp, clone calling with MiXCR) and kept in-frame beta chains. Each entry merges the rows of one CDR3 protein and shows their most common DNA and genes. Present in this sample are roughly 1.7 million distinct CDR3 sequences, roughly a third of which were seen just once. The ten most abundant clones make up about 11% of the sample. Sequencing was performed on blood. The source is a woman in her 30s in good health.

This clonotype has at least ten counts. This chain joins TRBV29-1 and TRBJ2-1; TRBD2 might be the D (5 bases). Trimming cost V 4 bases and J 4 bases, with 11 bases left between them. Per the germline V gene, CDR1 is SQVTM and CDR2 is ANQGSEA. CDR3 length: 13 amino acids. The CDR3 DNA reads as TGCAGCGTTGCGGCTAGCCTTTACAATGAGCAGTTCTTC. Amino acid sequence: CSVAASLYNEQFF.

This clonotype was seen more than once but under ten times. The V call is TRBV7-7, the J call TRBJ2-5; 8 bases line up with TRBD2. From germline, CDR1 is SSHAT and CDR2 FNYEAQ (reference sequence). The trim removed 1 base at V and 5 bases at J, leaving 15 bases unmatched. The CDR3 totals 18 residues. The chain's CDR3 is CASSLGGSAGGMRETQYF. The CDR3 coding sequence is TGTGCCAGCAGCTTAGGAGGATCGGCGGGGGGTATGCGGGAGACCCAGTACTTC.

This clonotype was detected ten times or more. The rearrangement uses TRBV29-1 and TRBJ2-7; D gene ambiguous. The CDR3 is 11 residues long. CDR1 and CDR2 (germline): SQVTM, ANQGSEA. V dropped 5 bases and J dropped 2 bases, with 7 bases sitting between them. The CDR3 loop is CSVSTTYEQYF. In DNA form, the CDR3 reads TGCAGCGTTAGCACAACCTACGAGCAGTACTTC.

This clonotype has only a few counts. The chain has TRBV27 and TRBJ1-2; 7 bases are shared with TRBD1. This CDR3 is 14 amino acids long. The germline V gene encodes CDR1 MNHEY and CDR2 SMNVEV (reference sequence). J lost 4 bases, V lost 8 bases, and 10 bases had no gene match. In nucleotides, the CDR3 is TGTGCCAGCTGTCCGGGCCAGGGGGGCTATGGCTACACCTTC. Protein product: CASCPGQGGYGYTF.

This clonotype has more than one count but fewer than ten. The V gene is TRBV20-1, the J gene TRBJ1-2; D not certain. Germline V lookup: CDR1 DFQATT, CDR2 SNEGSKA (reference sequence). This CDR3 has 10 residues. V lost 5 bases to trimming and J lost 4 bases, with 5 bases between them. DNA for the CDR3: TGCAGTGCTTCGAGCTATGGCTACACCTTC. This gives the protein CSASSYGYTF.

The chain has TRBV7-2 and TRBJ2-7; D assignment may be TRBD1 or TRBD2 (5 bases each). This CDR3 has 18 residues. V lost 2 bases to trimming and J lost 0 bases, with 20 bases between them. CDR1 and CDR2 from the germline V gene are SGHTA and FQGNSA. Here the CDR3 DNA reads TGTGCCAGCAGCTTAACGGGGCGTGGGGGATCACCCTCCTACGAGCAGTACTTC. The encoded protein is CASSLTGRGGSPSYEQYF.

This clonotype came up a few times. This rearrangement joins TRBV4-1 to TRBJ1-5; D remains unclear. Germline CDR1 is MGHRA and CDR2 is YSYEKL. V shed 0 bases and J shed 3 bases, with 12 bases lying between them. This CDR3 has 16 residues. The CDR3 sequence: CASSQEDWGNNQPQHF. The CDR3 DNA reads as TGCGCCAGCAGCCAAGAAGACTGGGGAAACAATCAGCCCCAGCATTTT.

With respect to this clonotype: A much larger clone differs from this one at a single base, so this may be a read error. V is TRBV5-1 and J is TRBJ2-1; 10 nucleotides match TRBD2. This CDR3 region has 16 residues. Germline CDR1 is SGHRS and CDR2 is YFSETQ. The CDR3 coding sequence is TGCGCCAGCAGCTTGGTACTAGCGGGATCCTACGATGAGCAGTTCTTC. Translating it yields CASSLVLAGSYDEQFF.

The V and J genes are TRBV9 and TRBJ1-1, with a possible D match to TRBD1 (6 bases). Deletions cut 4 bases from V and 4 bases from J, with 14 bases between. In germline, CDR1 is SGDLS, CDR2 YYNGEE. The CDR3 sequence is 14 residues long. The CDR3 bases are TGTGCCAGCAGCCCCATGGGGGGCGGCACTGAAGCTTTCTTT. Its translation: CASSPMGGGTEAFF.

This sequence joins TRBV9 and TRBJ2-3; D is undetermined. Germline V CDR1 and CDR2: SGDLS, YYNGEE. The CDR3 runs to 15 residues. V lost 7 bases, J lost 0 bases, and 15 bases lay in between. The CDR3 reads CASARHASSTDTQYF. DNA of the CDR3: TGTGCCAGCGCTAGACACGCCTCTAGCACAGATACGCAGTATTTT.

This clonotype was detected a few times. The rearrangement links TRBV7-9 to TRBJ2-7; D tentatively reads TRBD1 or TRBD2 (5 bases each). The CDR3 is 14 amino acids. V was clipped by 5 bases and J by 3 bases, with 14 bases between them. CDR1 SEHNR and CDR2 FQNEAQ come from the germline V gene (reference sequence). CDR3 amino acids: CASSLGAGIYEQYF. The CDR3 region has the DNA TGTGCCAGCAGCCTCGGGGCAGGGATCTACGAGCAGTACTTC.

V is TRBV7-9 and J is TRBJ1-1; D not certain. The CDR3 consists of 15 residues. Per germline, CDR1 SEHNR and CDR2 FQNEAQ (reference sequence). The V end lost 4 bases, the J end lost 0 bases, and 12 bases lay between the germline ends. CDR3 protein: CASSSSGSLNTEAFF. CDR3 nucleotides: TGTGCCAGCAGCTCCTCCGGGTCCTTGAACACTGAAGCTTTCTTT.

A few counts support this clonotype. The J gene is TRBJ2-7, the V gene TRBV11-2; 10 positions match TRBD1. Germline CDR1 SGHAT, CDR2 FQNNGV. Trimming removed 5 bases from V and 4 bases from J; junction bases left unmatched: 5. CDR3 length: 14 amino acids. The CDR3 nucleotides read TGTGCCAGCAGCACCGGGACAGGGGAATACGAGCAGTACTTC. This encodes CASSTGTGEYEQYF.

This clonotype was seen only a few times. The chain links TRBV6-5 to TRBJ2-4, with D hard to call. This CDR3 is 17 amino acids long. V lost 0 bases, J lost 3 bases, and 15 bases lay in between. Germline CDR1 and CDR2: MNHEY and SVGAGI. The chain's CDR3 is CASSYSLTAEDKNIQYF. Here the CDR3 DNA reads TGTGCCAGCAGTTACTCTCTGACGGCCGAGGACAAAAACATTCAGTACTTC.

This clonotype was seen a handful of times. The chain is built from TRBV6-2 or TRBV6-3 and TRBJ2-7; no firm D call. The CDR3 contains 14 residues. The germline CDR1 and CDR2 sequences are MNHEY and SVGEGT. Trimming removed 5 bases at V and 0 bases at J, with 11 bases between. For the CDR3, the DNA is TGTGCCAGCAGTAACACCCTGAGCTCCTACGAGCAGTACTTC. This gives the protein CASSNTLSSYEQYF.

This chain links TRBV7-2 with TRBJ1-4, with D unresolved. The CDR3 length is 16 residues. Trimming cost V 3 bases and J 0 bases, with 11 bases left between them. Germline V lookup: CDR1 SGHTA, CDR2 FQGNSA. In DNA, the CDR3 is TGTGCCAGCAGCTTTCGACACGTTTCAACTAATGAAAAACTGTTTTTT. Its protein product is CASSFRHVSTNEKLFF.

The chain has TRBV7-9 and TRBJ2-1; D is tentatively TRBD1 or TRBD2 (6 bases each). Per germline, CDR1 SEHNR and CDR2 FQNEAQ (reference sequence). The CDR3 consists of 17 residues. Trimming removed 6 bases at V and 1 base at J, with 19 bases between. The CDR3 DNA reads as TGTGCCAGCAGACTAGAGGTTACAGGGAGGTCCTACAATGAGCAGTTCTTC. It yields the protein CASRLEVTGRSYNEQFF.

This clonotype has a handful of counts. V is TRBV9 and J is TRBJ2-1, with D unclear. V was shortened by 0 bases and J by 8 bases, with 9 bases between the two germline ends. The CDR3 is made up of 13 amino acids. Per the germline V gene, CDR1 is SGDLS and CDR2 is YYNGEE. In DNA, the CDR3 is TGTGCCAGCAGCGTAGAAGGCGCGGATGAGCAGTTCTTC. This translates into CASSVEGADEQFF.

This clonotype was seen a handful of times. V usage is TRBV13 and J usage is TRBJ1-5, with 8 bases aligning to TRBD1. V was clipped by 5 bases and J by 4 bases; unmatched bases: 7. This CDR3 is built from 15 residues. Germline-derived CDR1 and CDR2 are PRHDT and FYEKMQ (reference sequence). The CDR3 here is CASSLGTGQNQPQHF. CDR3 DNA: TGTGCCAGCAGCCTGGGGACAGGTCAAAATCAGCCCCAGCATTTT.

This clonotype was recorded many times. The rearrangement uses TRBV12-3 or TRBV12-4 and TRBJ1-2; no clear D gene. V was cut by 1 base and J by 4 bases, with 7 bases left in between. This CDR3 contains 13 residues. For the CDR3, the DNA is TGTGCCAGCAGTTTAGGGGAAGGCTATGGCTACACCTTC. This sequence encodes CASSLGEGYGYTF.

The chain couples TRBV20-1 to TRBJ2-7, with D unresolved. The last part of the DNA fits TRBJ2-5 better; the J call may be wrong. This CDR3 spans 12 amino acids. Germline CDR1 reads DFQATT; CDR2 reads SNEGSKA (reference sequence). CDR3 protein: CSARDRAATQYF. CDR3 nucleotide sequence: TGCAGTGCTAGGGACCGCGCAGCGACCCAGTACTTC.

This clonotype is a singleton in its sample. V usage is TRBV4-1 and J usage is TRBJ2-2; 12 bases are a match to TRBD2. V was clipped by 1 base and J by 6 bases; unmatched bases: 6. Per germline, CDR1 MGHRA and CDR2 YSYEKL. The CDR3 runs 17 residues. The CDR3 loop reads CASSQVPSGGAPGELFF. CDR3 bases: TGCGCCAGCAGCCAAGTCCCTAGCGGGGGGGCCCCCGGGGAGCTGTTTTTT.

A few counts support this clonotype. V gene TRBV7-8 combines with J gene TRBJ2-7, with D tentatively TRBD1 (6 bases). Germline V lookup: CDR1 SGHVS, CDR2 FQNEAQ. V lost 1 base to trimming and J lost 2 bases, with 15 bases between them. This CDR3 is 16 amino acids long. CDR3 in amino acids: CASSLGVQGTPYEQYF. DNA of the CDR3: TGTGCCAGCAGCTTAGGGGTACAGGGAACCCCCTACGAGCAGTACTTC. The full variable domain, with the rest looked up from reference TRBV7-8 and TRBJ2-7, is GAGVSQSPRYKVAKRGQDVALRCDPISGHVSLFWYQQALGQGPEFLTYFQNEAQLDKSGLPSDRFFAERPEGSVSTLKIQRTQQEDSAVYLCASSLGVQGTPYEQYFGPGTRLTVT.

The chain has TRBV9 and TRBJ2-5; TRBD2 might be the D (6 bases). The CDR3 is made up of 13 amino acids. Per the germline V gene, CDR1 is SGDLS and CDR2 is YYNGEE. V was pared by 0 bases and J by 5 bases, with 8 bases between. CDR3 bases: TGTGCCAGCAGCGTAGTAGGGAGGGAGACCCAGTACTTC. Translating it yields CASSVVGRETQYF.